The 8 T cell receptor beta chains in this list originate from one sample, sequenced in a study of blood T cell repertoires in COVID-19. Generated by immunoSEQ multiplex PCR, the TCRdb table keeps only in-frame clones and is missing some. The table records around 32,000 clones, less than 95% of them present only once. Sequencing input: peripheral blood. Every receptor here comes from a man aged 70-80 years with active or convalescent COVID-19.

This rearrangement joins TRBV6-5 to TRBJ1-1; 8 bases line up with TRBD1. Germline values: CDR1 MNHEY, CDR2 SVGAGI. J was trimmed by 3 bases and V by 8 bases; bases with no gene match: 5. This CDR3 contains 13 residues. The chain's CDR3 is CASRTGGDTEAFF. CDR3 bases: TGTGCCAGCCGCACAGGGGGGGACACTGAAGCTTTCTTT.

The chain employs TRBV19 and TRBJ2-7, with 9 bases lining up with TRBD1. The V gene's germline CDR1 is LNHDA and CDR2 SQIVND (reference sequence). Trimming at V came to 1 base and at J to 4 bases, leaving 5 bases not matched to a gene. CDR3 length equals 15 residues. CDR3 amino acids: CASSIVGQGVYEQYF. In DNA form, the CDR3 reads TGTGCCAGTAGTATAGTGGGACAGGGTGTGTACGAGCAGTACTTC.

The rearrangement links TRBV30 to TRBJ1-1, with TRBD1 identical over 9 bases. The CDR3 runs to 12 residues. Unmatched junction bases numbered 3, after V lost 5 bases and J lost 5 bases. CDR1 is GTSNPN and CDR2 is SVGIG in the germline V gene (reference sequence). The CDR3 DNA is TGTGCCTGGGGACAGGGGTATACTGAAGCTTTCTTT. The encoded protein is CAWGQGYTEAFF.

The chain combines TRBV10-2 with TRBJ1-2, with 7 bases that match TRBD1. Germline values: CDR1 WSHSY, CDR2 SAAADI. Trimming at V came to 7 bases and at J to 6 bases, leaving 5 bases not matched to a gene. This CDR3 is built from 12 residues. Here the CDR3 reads CASKGAGDGYTF. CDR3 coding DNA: TGCGCCAGCAAGGGGGCCGGCGATGGCTACACCTTC.

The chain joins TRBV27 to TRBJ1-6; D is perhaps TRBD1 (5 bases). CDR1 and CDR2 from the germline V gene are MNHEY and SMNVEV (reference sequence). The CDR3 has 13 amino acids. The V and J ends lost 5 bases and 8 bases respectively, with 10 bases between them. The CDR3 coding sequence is TGTGCCAGCAGTGCAGGGTGGGATTCACCCCTCCACTTT. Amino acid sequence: CASSAGWDSPLHF.

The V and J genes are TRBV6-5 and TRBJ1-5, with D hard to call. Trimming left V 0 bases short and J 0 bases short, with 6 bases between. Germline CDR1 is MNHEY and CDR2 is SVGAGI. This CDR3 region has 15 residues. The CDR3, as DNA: TGTGCCAGCAGTTACTCGGGAGATAGCAATCAGCCCCAGCATTTT. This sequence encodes CASSYSGDSNQPQHF.

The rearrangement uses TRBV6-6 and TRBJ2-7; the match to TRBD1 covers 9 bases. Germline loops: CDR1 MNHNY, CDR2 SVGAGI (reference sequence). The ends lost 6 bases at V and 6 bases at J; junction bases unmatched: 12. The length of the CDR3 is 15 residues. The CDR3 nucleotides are TGTGCCAGCAGGCGGAGCGGGACAGGGATCGGCGAGCAGTACTTC. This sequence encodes CASRRSGTGIGEQYF.

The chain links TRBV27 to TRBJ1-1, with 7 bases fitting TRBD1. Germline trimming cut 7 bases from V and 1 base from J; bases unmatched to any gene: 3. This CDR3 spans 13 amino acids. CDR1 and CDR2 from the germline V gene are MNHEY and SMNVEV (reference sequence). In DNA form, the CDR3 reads TGTGCCAGCAAGGGGGCAGGGAACACTGAAGCTTTCTTT. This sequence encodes CASKGAGNTEAFF.